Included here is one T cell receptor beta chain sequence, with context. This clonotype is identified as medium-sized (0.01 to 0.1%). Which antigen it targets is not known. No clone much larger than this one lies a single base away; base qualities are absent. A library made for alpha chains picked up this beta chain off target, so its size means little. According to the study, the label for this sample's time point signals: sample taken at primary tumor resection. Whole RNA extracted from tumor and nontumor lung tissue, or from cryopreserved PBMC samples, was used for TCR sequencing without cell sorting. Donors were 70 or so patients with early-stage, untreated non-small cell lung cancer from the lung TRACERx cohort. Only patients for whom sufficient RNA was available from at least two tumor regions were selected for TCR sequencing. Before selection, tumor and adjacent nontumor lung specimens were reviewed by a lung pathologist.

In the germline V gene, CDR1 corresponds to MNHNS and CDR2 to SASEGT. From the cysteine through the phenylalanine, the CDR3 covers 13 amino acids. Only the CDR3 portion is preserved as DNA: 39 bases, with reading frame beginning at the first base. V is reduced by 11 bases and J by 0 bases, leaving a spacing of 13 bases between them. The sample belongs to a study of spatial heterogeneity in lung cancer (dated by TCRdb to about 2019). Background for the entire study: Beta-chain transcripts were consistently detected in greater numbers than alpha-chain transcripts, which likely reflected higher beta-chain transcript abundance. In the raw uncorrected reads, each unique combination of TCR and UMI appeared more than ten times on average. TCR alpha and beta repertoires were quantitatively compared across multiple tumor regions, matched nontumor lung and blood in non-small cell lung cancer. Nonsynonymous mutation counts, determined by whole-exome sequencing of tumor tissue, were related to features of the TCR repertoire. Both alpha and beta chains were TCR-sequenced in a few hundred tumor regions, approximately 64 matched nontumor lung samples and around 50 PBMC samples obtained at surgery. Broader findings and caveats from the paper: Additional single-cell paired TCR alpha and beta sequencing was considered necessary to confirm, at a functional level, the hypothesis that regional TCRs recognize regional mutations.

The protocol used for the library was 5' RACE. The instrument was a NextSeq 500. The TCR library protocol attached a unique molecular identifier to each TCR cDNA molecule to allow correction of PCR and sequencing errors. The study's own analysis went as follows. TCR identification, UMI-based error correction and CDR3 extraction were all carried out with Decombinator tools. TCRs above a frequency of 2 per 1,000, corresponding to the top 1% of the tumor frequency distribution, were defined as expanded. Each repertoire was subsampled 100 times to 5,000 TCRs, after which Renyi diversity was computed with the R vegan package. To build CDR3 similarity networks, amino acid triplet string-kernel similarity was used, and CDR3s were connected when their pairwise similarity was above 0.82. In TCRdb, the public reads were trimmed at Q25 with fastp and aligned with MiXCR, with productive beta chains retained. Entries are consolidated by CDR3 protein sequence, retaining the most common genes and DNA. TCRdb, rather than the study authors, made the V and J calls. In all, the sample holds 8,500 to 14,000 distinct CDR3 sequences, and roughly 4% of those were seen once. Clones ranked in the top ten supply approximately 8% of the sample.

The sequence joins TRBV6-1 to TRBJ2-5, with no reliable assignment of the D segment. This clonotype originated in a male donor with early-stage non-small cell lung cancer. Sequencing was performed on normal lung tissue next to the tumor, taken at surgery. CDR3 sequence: CAHAAWYQETQYF. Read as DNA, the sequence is TGTGCCCATGCTGCTTGGTACCAAGAGACCCAGTACTTC.